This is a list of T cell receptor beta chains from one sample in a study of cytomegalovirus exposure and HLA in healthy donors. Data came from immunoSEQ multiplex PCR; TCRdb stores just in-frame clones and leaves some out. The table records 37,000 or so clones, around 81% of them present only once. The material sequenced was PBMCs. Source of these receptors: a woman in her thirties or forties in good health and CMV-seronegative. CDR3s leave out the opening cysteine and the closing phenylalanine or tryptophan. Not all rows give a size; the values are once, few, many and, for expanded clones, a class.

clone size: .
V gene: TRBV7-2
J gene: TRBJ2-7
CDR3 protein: ASSLRTSGGPFYEQY

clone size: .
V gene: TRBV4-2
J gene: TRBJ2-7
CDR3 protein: ASSVRLAGVYEQY

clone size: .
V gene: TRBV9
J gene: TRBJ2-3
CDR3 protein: ASSVGGSLTDTQY

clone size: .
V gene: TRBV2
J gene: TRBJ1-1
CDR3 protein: ASSGDTNTEAF

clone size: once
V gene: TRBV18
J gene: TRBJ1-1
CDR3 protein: ASSPGQTTEAF

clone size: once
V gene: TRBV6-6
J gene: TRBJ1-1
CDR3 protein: ASSSFGQADAF

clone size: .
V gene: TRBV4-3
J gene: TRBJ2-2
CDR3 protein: ASSRTSGGTGELF

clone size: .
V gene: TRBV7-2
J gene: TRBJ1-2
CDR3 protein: ASSATGVGGYT

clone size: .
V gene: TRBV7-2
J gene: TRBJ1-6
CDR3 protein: ASSPMVGGGSPLH

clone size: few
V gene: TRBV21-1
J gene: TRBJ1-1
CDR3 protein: ASSESLDSLRAF

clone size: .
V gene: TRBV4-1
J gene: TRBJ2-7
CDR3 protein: ASSQASGSSYEQY

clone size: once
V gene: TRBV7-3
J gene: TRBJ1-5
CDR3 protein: ASSFRGEDQPQH

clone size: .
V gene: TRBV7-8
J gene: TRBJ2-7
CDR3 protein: ASSLGGQGYYEQY

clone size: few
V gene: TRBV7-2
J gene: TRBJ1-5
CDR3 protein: ASSLMGYQPQH

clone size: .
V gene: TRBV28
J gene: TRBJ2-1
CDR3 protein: ASSLPGQGAGNEQF

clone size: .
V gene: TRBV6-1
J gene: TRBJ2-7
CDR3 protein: ASKSSGTYEQY

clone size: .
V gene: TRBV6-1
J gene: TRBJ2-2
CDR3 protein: ASSVDWGDTGELF

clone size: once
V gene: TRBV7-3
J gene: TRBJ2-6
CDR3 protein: ASSPRAGLDGVSGANVLT

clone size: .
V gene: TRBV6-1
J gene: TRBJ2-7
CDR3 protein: ASSVDRGSYEQY

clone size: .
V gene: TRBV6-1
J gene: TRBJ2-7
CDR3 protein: ASLQGWDDYEQY

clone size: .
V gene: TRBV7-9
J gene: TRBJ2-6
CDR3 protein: ASSLIQAGANVLT

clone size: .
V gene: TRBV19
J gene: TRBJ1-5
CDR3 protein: ASSRTSGSNQPQH

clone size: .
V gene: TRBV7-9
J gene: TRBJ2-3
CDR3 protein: ASSPTDRGATDTQY

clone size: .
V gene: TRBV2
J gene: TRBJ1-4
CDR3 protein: ASRQGLEKLF

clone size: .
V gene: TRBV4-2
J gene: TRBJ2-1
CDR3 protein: ASSQGGSGGASSYNEQF

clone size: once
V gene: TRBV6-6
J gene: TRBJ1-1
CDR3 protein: ASTERGRMNTEAF

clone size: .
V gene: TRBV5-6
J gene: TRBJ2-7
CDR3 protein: ASSLSGSSYEQY

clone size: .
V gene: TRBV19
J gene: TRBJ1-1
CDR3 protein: ASTPLSPRNTEAF

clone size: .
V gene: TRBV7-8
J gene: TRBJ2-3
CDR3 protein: ASSRRSTNTDTQY

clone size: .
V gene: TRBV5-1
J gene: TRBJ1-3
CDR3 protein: ASSLAGGNSGNTIY

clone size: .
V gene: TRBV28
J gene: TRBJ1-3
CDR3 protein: ASSGTVGVGNTIY

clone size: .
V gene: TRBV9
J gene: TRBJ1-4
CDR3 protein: ARPGGQGEKLF

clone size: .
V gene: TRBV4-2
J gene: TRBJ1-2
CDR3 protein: ASSQEAGDYGYT

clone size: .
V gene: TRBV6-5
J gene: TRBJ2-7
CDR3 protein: ASSYAGQAYEQY

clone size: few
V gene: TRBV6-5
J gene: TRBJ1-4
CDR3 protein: ASSYAGLSNEKLF

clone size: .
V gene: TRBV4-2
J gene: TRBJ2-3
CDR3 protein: ASSQNREGADTQY

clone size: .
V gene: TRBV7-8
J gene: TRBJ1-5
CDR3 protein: ASSAMTGNQPQH

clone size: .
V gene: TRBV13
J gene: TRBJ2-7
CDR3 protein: ASSLGSPGSSYEQY

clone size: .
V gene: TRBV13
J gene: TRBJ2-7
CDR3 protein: ASSPAGQAYEQY

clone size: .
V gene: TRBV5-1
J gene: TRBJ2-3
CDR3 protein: ASSFGQGEGTQY

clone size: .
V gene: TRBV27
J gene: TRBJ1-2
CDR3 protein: ASSSRRDGGYT

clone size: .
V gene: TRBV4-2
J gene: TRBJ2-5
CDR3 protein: ASSYGQGQDQETQY

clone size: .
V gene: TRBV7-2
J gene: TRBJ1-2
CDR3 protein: ASSFAGGSATGYGYT

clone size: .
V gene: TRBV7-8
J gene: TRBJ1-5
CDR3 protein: ASSPDRGQPQH

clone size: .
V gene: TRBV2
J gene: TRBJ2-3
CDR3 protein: ASSELAGTDTQY

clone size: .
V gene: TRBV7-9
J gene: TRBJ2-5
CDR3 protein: ASSLAGGGGQETQY

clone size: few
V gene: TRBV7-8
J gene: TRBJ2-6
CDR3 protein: ASSLPGKVSGANVLT

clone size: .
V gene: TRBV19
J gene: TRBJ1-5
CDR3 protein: ASSGRGVGQPQH

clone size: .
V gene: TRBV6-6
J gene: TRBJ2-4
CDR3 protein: ASADIGDIQY

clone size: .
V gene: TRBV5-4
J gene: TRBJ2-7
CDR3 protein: ASSLASNNEQY

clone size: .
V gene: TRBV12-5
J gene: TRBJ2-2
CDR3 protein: ASGLDRLAGGGELF

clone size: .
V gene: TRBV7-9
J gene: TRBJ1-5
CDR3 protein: ASSFGGTNQPQH

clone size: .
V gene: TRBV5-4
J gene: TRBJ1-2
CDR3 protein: ASSQGGRFGGYT

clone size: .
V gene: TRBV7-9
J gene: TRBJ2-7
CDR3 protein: ASSLGDRVVEQY

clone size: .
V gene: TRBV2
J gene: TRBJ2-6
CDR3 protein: ASSERRDRLPSGANVLT

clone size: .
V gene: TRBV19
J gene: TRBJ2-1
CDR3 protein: ASKETSGTPSSYNEQF

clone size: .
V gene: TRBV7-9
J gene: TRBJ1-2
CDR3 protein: ASGQFDGYT

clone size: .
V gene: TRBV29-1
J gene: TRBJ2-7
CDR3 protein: SAGTSGGFYEQY